These 23 T cell receptor beta chains share one sample of origin, sequenced in a study of CD8 T cells in ankylosing spondylitis. Study-level results: What seemed typical of ankylosing spondylitis blood was a TCR beta motif built from about 8 highly homologous variants.

No cognate antigen is known for these TCRs. TCRdb re-analysed the 5' RACE reads in MiXCR, keeping a single row per CDR3 protein. The table has some 330,000 distinct CDR3 sequences, around 7.6% seen once. Sample: blood, either unsorted or a sorted T cell fraction (not recorded which). The receptor set was obtained from a male donor with ankylosing spondylitis.

The J gene is TRBJ2-7, the V gene TRBV9; 7 bases agree with TRBD1. Germline loops: CDR1 SGDLS, CDR2 YYNGEE. The CDR3 is 14 residues long. After removal of 5 bases from V and 0 bases from J, the junction contained 5 bases not matched to a gene. Here the CDR3 reads CASSYRDSSYEQYF. CDR3 DNA: TGTGCCAGCAGTTACCGGGACAGCTCCTACGAGCAGTACTTC.

The rearrangement joins TRBV4-2 to TRBJ2-1; TRBD2 aligns across 14 bases. CDR1 is LGHNA, CDR2 YNFKEQ, per germline. The trim removed 0 bases at V and 9 bases at J, leaving 10 bases unmatched. This CDR3 is 18 amino acids long. This CDR3 reads CASSQERTSGRFDSEQFF. CDR3 sequence (DNA): TGTGCCAGCAGCCAAGAAAGGACTAGCGGGAGGTTTGATAGTGAGCAGTTCTTC.

The chain is built from TRBV7-2 and TRBJ1-3, with D hard to call. The V gene's germline CDR1 is SGHTA and CDR2 FQGNSA. Trimming shortened V by 0 bases and J by 4 bases, and 13 bases separated the two germline ends. The CDR3 is made up of 16 amino acids. CDR3 DNA sequence: TGTGCCAGCAGCTTAGCGCTTACGGTACAGGGAAACACCATATATTTT. It codes for CASSLALTVQGNTIYF.

This clonotype was seen a handful of times. This chain links TRBV20-1 with TRBJ1-5; possibly TRBD1 for D (5 bases). The CDR3 is 13 amino acids. Between the trimmed V and J ends, which lost 1 base and 2 bases, there was a span of 6 bases. From germline, CDR1 is DFQATT and CDR2 SNEGSKA (reference sequence). CDR3 in DNA: TGCAGTGCTAGAGGAGGGGGCAATCAGCCCCAGCATTTT. It codes for CSARGGGNQPQHF.

The sample holds a few counts of this clonotype. The chain has TRBV27 and TRBJ1-2; D is possibly TRBD1 (6 bases). The length of the CDR3 is 15 residues. The germline V and J ends were trimmed by 4 bases and 8 bases, with 20 bases remaining between them. CDR1 is MNHEY, CDR2 SMNVEV, per germline (reference sequence). The CDR3 spells CASSYAGTTGRGYTF. The CDR3 DNA reads as TGTGCCAGCAGTTACGCCGGGACAACCGGGCGGGGCTACACCTTC.

This chain connects TRBV5-1 to TRBJ2-7; 9 bases are shared with TRBD1. CDR1 and CDR2 (germline): SGHRS, YFSETQ. CDR3 length: 15 residues. V was clipped by 6 bases and J by 3 bases; unmatched bases: 10. The CDR3, as DNA: TGCGCCAGCAATCAACGGACAGGGGTGTTCTACGAGCAGTACTTC. Translating gives CASNQRTGVFYEQYF.

Ten or more counts support this clonotype. The V gene is TRBV6-6, the J gene TRBJ1-6; perhaps TRBD1 as D (5 bases). The CDR3 runs to 13 residues. V shed 5 bases and J shed 10 bases, with 12 bases lying between them. From germline, CDR1 is MNHNY and CDR2 SVGAGI (reference sequence). The CDR3 reads CASSAGTASPLHF. In DNA form, the CDR3 reads TGTGCCAGCAGTGCGGGGACGGCCTCACCCCTCCACTTT.

This clonotype was counted at least ten times. The rearrangement joins TRBV6-1 to TRBJ2-7; 7 nucleotides agree with TRBD1. V lost 6 bases, J lost 3 bases, and 5 bases stayed unmatched. The CDR3 loop spans 13 amino acids. Per germline, CDR1 MNHNS and CDR2 SASEGT. The CDR3 loop reads CASSRGQDYEQYF. The CDR3 bases are TGTGCCAGCAGCCGCGGACAGGACTACGAGCAGTACTTC.

The table lists this clonotype with many counts. V and J are TRBV4-2 and TRBJ2-7; D gene unclear. The CDR3 length is 16 residues. Germline loops: CDR1 LGHNA, CDR2 YNFKEQ. The V gene lost 0 bases and the J gene lost 5 bases, with 17 bases spanning the gap. CDR3 amino acids: CASSQDAAPVSNEQYF. The CDR3 region has the DNA TGTGCCAGCAGCCAAGACGCGGCCCCGGTAAGCAACGAGCAGTACTTC.

The V gene is TRBV6-5, the J gene TRBJ1-1; 8 bases align to TRBD1. The J segment lost 1 base and the V segment lost 4 bases, leaving 8 bases of the junction unmatched. This CDR3 has 16 amino acids. CDR1 and CDR2 (germline): MNHEY, SVGAGI. The CDR3 here is CASSSRTGRRNTEAFF. CDR3 sequence (DNA): TGTGCCAGCAGTTCCCGGACAGGGAGGAGGAACACTGAAGCTTTCTTT.

This clonotype occurred a few times. The genes are TRBV10-3 and TRBJ1-3; D gene unclear. There are 15 residues in the CDR3. V lost 6 bases, J lost 0 bases, and 12 bases lay in between. Looked up from germline, CDR1 is ENHRY and CDR2 is SYGVKD. CDR3 bases: TGTGCCATCAGACAGAACACGGACTCTGGAAACACCATATATTTT. Translated, it gives CAIRQNTDSGNTIYF.

Many counts were recorded for this clonotype. The rearrangement links TRBV5-1 to TRBJ1-1, with 10 nucleotides matching TRBD1. V gave up 4 bases and J gave up 0 bases; unmatched junction bases: 6. The CDR3 sequence is 16 residues long. CDR1 and CDR2 (germline): SGHRS, YFSETQ. CDR3 loop: CASSPDRGGMNTEAFF. CDR3 in DNA: TGCGCCAGCAGCCCGGACAGGGGGGGTATGAACACTGAAGCTTTCTTT.

This clonotype was seen a few times. This chain uses TRBV9 with TRBJ1-6; D is undetermined. V shed 5 bases and J shed 4 bases, with 10 bases lying between them. CDR1 and CDR2 from the germline V gene are SGDLS and YYNGEE. The CDR3 spans 14 residues. The CDR3 loop is CASSEGLYNSPLHF. The DNA for the CDR3 is TGTGCCAGCAGTGAAGGACTGTATAATTCACCCCTCCACTTT. Using reference TRBV9 and TRBJ1-6 for the parts outside the CDR3, the full variable domain is DSGVTQTPKHLITATGQRVTLRCSPRSGDLSVYWYQQSLDQGLQFLIQYYNGEERAKGNILERFSAQQFPDLHSELNLSSLELGDSALYFCASSEGLYNSPLHFGNGTRLTVT.

This clonotype has more than one count but fewer than ten. The chain is built from TRBV20-1 and TRBJ1-2; D ambiguous. The CDR3 consists of 13 residues. With 3 bases removed from V and 4 bases from J, the gap between germline ends came to 12 bases. Germline V gene sequence: CDR1 DFQATT, CDR2 SNEGSKA (reference sequence). CDR3 coding DNA: TGCAGTGCTAGGACTCGACTGGGCTATGGCTACACCTTC. It codes for CSARTRLGYGYTF.

The sample holds many counts of this clonotype. The V and J genes are TRBV20-1 and TRBJ2-2; D is possibly TRBD1 or TRBD2 (5 bases each). There are 16 residues in the CDR3. Trimming cost V 5 bases and J 6 bases, with 22 bases left between them. CDR1 DFQATT and CDR2 SNEGSKA come from the germline V gene (reference sequence). In DNA, the CDR3 is TGCAGTGCTTCCGGGGCCTCGGGCGGTCCGGCCGGGGAGCTGTTTTTT. It codes for CSASGASGGPAGELFF.

This chain links TRBV21-1 with TRBJ1-1; TRBD1 is taken as the D call from the table, unchecked against the DNA. TRBV21-1 is a listed pseudogene. This CDR3 has 14 amino acids. CDR3 bases: TGTGCCAGCAGCAAAGGAATCGACCGGGGGTCGGCTTTCTTT. Protein: CASSKGIDRGSAFF.

The sample holds many counts of this clonotype. CDR3 in amino acids: CSVEGQVSGDTQYF. The CDR3, as DNA: TGCAGCGTTGAAGGGCAGGTCAGTGGAGATACGCAGTATTTT. V is TRBV29-1 and J is TRBJ2-3; no definite D call. The CDR3 length is 14 residues. Trimming shortened V by 1 base and J by 5 bases, and 13 bases separated the two germline ends. The germline V gene encodes CDR1 SQVTM and CDR2 ANQGSEA.

A few counts support this clonotype. This chain joins TRBV7-3 and TRBJ2-7; 12 bases align to TRBD2. Germline CDR1 SGHTA, CDR2 FQGTGA. With 5 bases clipped from V and 4 bases from J, the junction kept 6 bases outside the gene matches. CDR3 length: 15 residues. As DNA, the CDR3 is TGTGCCAGCAGCGTGTCTAGCGGGAGGGCGTACGAGCAGTACTTC. Its translation: CASSVSSGRAYEQYF.

The sample holds many counts of this clonotype. This chain connects TRBV28 to TRBJ1-1; D call uncertain. This CDR3 has 13 amino acids. Germline lookup yields CDR1 MDHEN and CDR2 SYDVKM. Trimming removed 5 bases from V and 4 bases from J, with 11 bases in between. CDR3 residues: CASSLLQGTEAFF. Written as DNA, the CDR3 is TGTGCCAGCAGTCTCCTTCAAGGCACTGAAGCTTTCTTT.

This clonotype occurred a few times. The chain has TRBV28 and TRBJ1-4; D uncertain. This CDR3 contains 14 residues. V lost 2 bases to trimming and J lost 4 bases, with 8 bases between them. Germline lookup yields CDR1 MDHEN and CDR2 SYDVKM. The CDR3 here is CASSLADLNEKLFF. The CDR3 region has the DNA TGTGCCAGCAGTTTAGCAGACCTTAATGAAAAACTGTTTTTT.

The chain carries TRBV5-1 and TRBJ2-3; 7 bases align to TRBD1. This CDR3 contains 14 residues. CDR1 and CDR2 (germline): SGHRS, YFSETQ. The junction had 4 bases not matched to a gene; V was cut back by 0 bases and J by 6 bases. CDR3 sequence (DNA): TGCGCCAGCAGCTTGGACAGGGGTGGGGATACGCAGTATTTT. It codes for CASSLDRGGDTQYF.

This clonotype was counted between two and nine times. CDR3 residues: CASSDLLASQNEQFF. The DNA of the CDR3 is TGTGCCAGCAGTGACTTACTAGCGAGCCAAAATGAGCAGTTCTTC. V gene TRBV6-1 combines with J gene TRBJ2-1, with 7 bases identical to TRBD2. From germline, CDR1 is MNHNS and CDR2 SASEGT. The CDR3 contains 15 residues. The ends lost 3 bases at V and 7 bases at J; junction bases unmatched: 9.

A few counts support this clonotype. V is TRBV2 and J is TRBJ2-1; 9 bases are shared with TRBD2. Germline CDR1 is SNHLY and CDR2 is FYNNEI. The CDR3 has 15 amino acids. With V trimmed by 6 bases and J by 9 bases, 12 bases remained unmatched. CDR3 DNA sequence: TGTGCCAGCAGACCGGGACTAGCAGGTAGTGGTGAGCAGTTCTTC. Translation: CASRPGLAGSGEQFF.